These 16 T cell receptor beta chains were sequenced from one sample in a study of identifying expanded T cells in peripheral blood. Repertoires were generated with immunoSEQ multiplex PCR, while TCRdb's copy carries only in-frame clones and drops some. Found here are tens of thousands of clones, roughly 84% of them singletons; the top ten hold 15% to 20%. The specimen sequenced was blood. The receptors come from a person aged 18 to 75 in good health.

This clone was seen just once. The chain employs TRBV29-1 and TRBJ2-7; possible D gene TRBD2, 5 bases. CDR3 size: 13 residues. V dropped 6 bases and J dropped 2 bases, with 14 bases sitting between them. CDR1 and CDR2 (germline): SQVTM, ANQGSEA. As DNA, the CDR3 is TGCAGCGTCAGTGGGTCCGGGGCCTACGAGCAGTACTTC. Translated, it gives CSVSGSGAYEQYF.

The rearrangement links TRBV4-1 to TRBJ1-2; D unclear. From germline, CDR1 is MGHRA and CDR2 YSYEKL. V lost 0 bases, J lost 6 bases, and 14 bases lay in between. CDR3 size: 15 residues. In DNA form, the CDR3 reads TGCGCCAGCAGCCAAGATAATAGGACGCCCAATGGCTACACCTTC. Its translation: CASSQDNRTPNGYTF.

This clone was detected only once. The J gene is TRBJ2-7, the V gene TRBV9; 11 bases line up with TRBD2. V lost 3 bases, J lost 2 bases, and 4 bases stayed unmatched. In germline, CDR1 is SGDLS, CDR2 YYNGEE. The CDR3 runs to 15 residues. The CDR3 DNA is TGTGCCAGCAGCGCCGAGGGACTAGCGGCCTACGAGCAGTACTTC. It yields the protein CASSAEGLAAYEQYF.

The chain employs TRBV7-2 and TRBJ2-7; 7 bases match TRBD2. Per the germline V gene, CDR1 is SGHTA and CDR2 is FQGNSA. This CDR3 is built from 15 residues. V lost 4 bases, J lost 4 bases, and 10 bases stayed unmatched. The CDR3 is CASSSHRDYPYEQYF. The CDR3, as DNA: TGTGCCAGCAGCTCCCATCGGGACTACCCTTACGAGCAGTACTTC.

The chain carries TRBV29-1 and TRBJ2-3; D gene unclear. CDR1 and CDR2 (germline): SQVTM, ANQGSEA. V lost 8 bases to trimming and J lost 1 base, with 13 bases between them. CDR3 length: 13 amino acids. The CDR3 DNA reads as TGCAGCTCGCTGTCCTTTGGCACAGATACGCAGTATTTT. Its translation is CSSLSFGTDTQYF.

The chain is built from TRBV6-4 and TRBJ1-1, with TRBD1 as a possible D gene (5 bases). The CDR3 runs to 13 residues. V lost 2 bases to trimming and J lost 1 base, with 5 bases between them. Germline CDR1 reads MRHNA; CDR2 reads SNTAGT. CDR3 bases: TGTGCCAGCAGTGACAGGGGGAACACTGAAGCTTTCTTT. It codes for CASSDRGNTEAFF.

The chain is built from TRBV5-6 and TRBJ1-3; 7 nucleotides line up with TRBD1. Germline V gene data show CDR1 as SGHDT and CDR2 as YYEEEE. The CDR3 has 16 residues. V trimming: 4 bases; J trimming: 0 bases; junction bases outside the gene matches: 7. The CDR3, as DNA: TGTGCCAGCAGCAGGCGGGACAGACTCTCTGGAAACACCATATATTTT. As protein: CASSRRDRLSGNTIYF.

V usage is TRBV28 and J usage is TRBJ2-1; 8 nucleotides align to TRBD1. CDR1 and CDR2 (germline): MDHEN, SYDVKM. V lost 5 bases, J lost 8 bases, and 11 bases stayed unmatched. This CDR3 contains 15 residues. The CDR3 nucleotides read TGTGCCAGCAGTCCACCTGGACAGGGCTTGCATGAGCAGTTCTTC. Amino acids: CASSPPGQGLHEQFF. The full variable domain, its missing parts supplied by reference TRBV28 and TRBJ2-1, is DVKVTQSSRYLVKRTGEKVFLECVQDMDHENMFWYRQDPGLGLRLIYFSYDVKMKEKGDIPEGYSVSREKKERFSLILESASTNQTSMYLCASSPPGQGLHEQFFGPGTRLTVL.

This clone came up once. The rearrangement uses TRBV6-4 and TRBJ1-2; D remains unclear. The length of the CDR3 is 16 residues. Trimming removed 0 bases from V and 5 bases from J, with 16 bases in between. CDR1 is MRHNA, CDR2 SNTAGT, per germline. CDR3 sequence: CASSDSYSSGGYGYTF. The CDR3 DNA sequence: TGTGCCAGCAGTGACTCGTACAGCTCGGGAGGATATGGCTACACCTTC.

The chain joins TRBV4-3 to TRBJ1-1; D gene unclear. The CDR3 covers 14 residues. V lost 1 base to trimming and J lost 1 base, with 7 bases between them. The germline gives CDR1 LGHNA, CDR2 YSLEER. CDR3 loop: CASSQAQTNTEAFF. In DNA, the CDR3 is TGCGCCAGCAGCCAAGCACAGACGAACACTGAAGCTTTCTTT.

This chain joins TRBV7-2 and TRBJ2-4; tentatively, D is TRBD1 (7 bases). This CDR3 is built from 16 residues. Trimming took 5 bases from V and 0 from J, leaving 14 bases between them. The germline V gene encodes CDR1 SGHTA and CDR2 FQGNSA. The CDR3 loop is CASSPRQGLAKNIQYF. In nucleotides, the CDR3 is TGTGCCAGCAGCCCTAGACAGGGACTAGCCAAAAACATTCAGTACTTC. Filled out from reference TRBV7-2 and TRBJ2-4, the complete variable domain reads GAGVSQSPSNKVTEKGKDVELRCDPISGHTALYWYRQSLGQGLEFLIYFQGNSAPDKSGLPSDRFSAERTGGSVSTLTIQRTQQEDSAVYLCASSPRQGLAKNIQYFGAGTRLSVL.

The gene calls are TRBV27 and TRBJ2-6; D unresolved. Trimming cost V 3 bases and J 0 bases, with 3 bases left between them. The CDR3 length is 14 residues. Germline values: CDR1 MNHEY, CDR2 SMNVEV (reference sequence). The CDR3 DNA follows: TGTGCCAGCAGTTTTGCCTCTGGGGCCAACGTCCTGACTTTC. This sequence encodes CASSFASGANVLTF.

This clone showed up just a few times. The chain has TRBV28 and TRBJ2-7, with D possibly matching TRBD2 (5 bases). CDR3 length: 14 amino acids. Germline V gene sequence: CDR1 MDHEN, CDR2 SYDVKM. V was shortened by 6 bases and J by 5 bases, with 17 bases between the two germline ends. The CDR3 DNA reads as TGTGCCAGCAGCTGGGGTGGGGAGTCGGACGAGCAGTACTTC. Translated: CASSWGGESDEQYF.

This clone was seen ten or more times. V usage is TRBV6-4 and J usage is TRBJ2-1, with D perhaps TRBD2 (5 bases). With 3 bases removed from V and 6 bases from J, the gap between germline ends came to 9 bases. The CDR3 totals 13 residues. Germline loops: CDR1 MRHNA, CDR2 SNTAGT. The CDR3 region is CASSESEANEQFF. The DNA for the CDR3 is TGTGCCAGCAGTGAATCGGAGGCCAATGAGCAGTTCTTC.

Only one count was recorded for this clone. The chain combines TRBV21-1 with TRBJ2-5; TRBD2 reflects the table's D call only, with no check against the DNA. TRBV21-1 is annotated as a pseudogene. CDR3 length: 17 amino acids. The CDR3 sequence is CASSKPLTRGTRETQYF. DNA of the CDR3: TGTGCCAGCAGCAAACCACTTACCAGGGGGACTAGGGAGACCCAGTACTTC.

The chain is built from TRBV11-3 and TRBJ2-7, with D maybe TRBD2 (6 bases). V lost 5 bases, J lost 0 bases, and 11 bases lay in between. The CDR3 consists of 14 residues. Per germline, CDR1 SGHNT and CDR2 YENEEA. The CDR3 loop reads CASSPVGGSYEQYF. CDR3 DNA sequence: TGTGCCAGCAGCCCCGTGGGGGGCTCCTACGAGCAGTACTTC.